This TCR beta chain stems from a study of T cells expressing NK-cell markers. Study outcomes and limitations: Each of roughly 6 donors carried dominant NKG2C+ clonotypes accounting for about 1.0-7.5% of CD8+ T cells.

TCRdb processed the 5' RACE reads again and assigns one entry to each CDR3 protein, with no DNA. This sample contains fewer than 200,000 distinct CDR3 sequences. Germline V gives CDR1 SGDLS, CDR2 YYNGEE. CDR3 length equals 14 residues. Remarks on this clonotype: No antigen is known for it.

This TCR was recovered from a woman between 18 and 70 years old in good health. Sequences were obtained from blood T cells: a sorted CD56 or NKG2C T cell subset, CD4+ or CD8+ T cells, or bulk PBMC T cells (not recorded which). This chain links TRBV9 with TRBJ2-7; TCRdb names TRBD1, which stays unverified in the absence of DNA. The chain's CDR3 is CASSVTDITYEQYF.